What follows describes a single T cell receptor (beta chain). Its antigen remains unknown. There were TCR beta CDR3 regions amplified from RNA transcripts. The HTBI set primed first-round TCR CDR3 RT-PCR. In TCRdb, the multiplex PCR reads were re-called with MiXCR into one record per CDR3 protein. Of fewer than 650,000 distinct CDR3 sequences listed, around 43% are singletons. This sample was included in a study of T cells in Graves' hyperthyroidism and ophthalmopathy. The CDR3 loop spans 15 amino acids. Trimming removed 5 bases at V and 0 bases at J, with 11 bases between. Germline V lookup: CDR1 SEHNR, CDR2 FQNEAQ (reference sequence). Overall study results and limits: Ophthalmopathy was separated from stable hyperthyroidism by a 13 V-J model. Blood also contained most expanded thyroid clonotypes above 0.001.

The study based diagnoses on clinical symptoms, serum thyroxine and TRAb, thyroid ultrasound and orbital computed tomography. The receptor was derived from an adult woman with Graves' disease, either hyperthyroidism or ophthalmopathy (not recorded which). The sequenced material came from peripheral blood or thyroid tissue (not recorded which). The chain uses TRBV7-9 and TRBJ1-5, with D hard to call. The CDR3 nucleotides are TGTGCCAGCAGCCCCAGCGGGGATAGCAATCAGCCCCAGCATTTT. It yields the protein CASSPSGDSNQPQHF.